Listed below are T cell receptor beta chains from one sample, sequenced in a study of radiotherapy plus CTLA-4 blockade in lung cancer. Only in-frame clones appear in the TCRdb table, and some are missing; sequencing was by immunoSEQ multiplex PCR. The data contain fewer than 100,000 clones, around four fifths of them singletons. The sequencing used peripheral blood, collected from a patient treated with radiotherapy plus ipilimumab. The receptors were gathered from a human donor with non-small cell lung cancer who had stable disease on radiotherapy plus ipilimumab. The CDR3 runs from the conserved cysteine through the conserved F or W. The order of the fields is clone size, D gene, J gene, V gene, CDR3 DNA, CDR3 protein. D genes are given only for firm matches. Size is omitted from some rows. Given values are once, few, many or a class for expanded clones.

few,TRBD2,TRBJ2-1,TRBV28,TGTGCCAGCAGTTTCTCGGGGCCAGGGAGGGATGAGCAGTTCTTC,CASSFSGPGRDEQFF
NA,TRBD1,TRBJ1-6,TRBV5-5,TGTGCCAGCAGCTTGGTGGACAGGGTTTCCCGGCCCCTCCACTTT,CASSLVDRVSRPLHF
NA,NA,TRBJ2-5,TRBV5-1,TGCGCCAGCAGCTTATACAGGAACCAAGAGACCCAGTACTTC,CASSLYRNQETQYF
NA,TRBD2,TRBJ2-2,TRBV5-1,TGCGCCAGCAGCTTGGGGACTAGCGCCACCGGGGAGCTGTTTTTT,CASSLGTSATGELFF
NA,NA,TRBJ2-1,TRBV12-2,TGTGCAAGTCGTTTCCCTCCGAAAGGCGCCTACAATGAGCAGTTCTTC,CASRFPPKGAYNEQFF
NA,TRBD2,TRBJ2-5,TRBV6-6,TGTGCCAGCAGACATCTAGCGGGAGTTGGAGAGACCCAGTACTTC,CASRHLAGVGETQYF
NA,NA,TRBJ1-1,TRBV6-1,TGTGCCAGCAGTGAAAGGTCAGCTTATAACACTGAAGCTTTCTTT,CASSERSAYNTEAFF
NA,TRBD2,TRBJ2-1,TRBV5-5,TGTGCCAGCAGTCCGGACGGGGGGGCCGGCAATGAGCAGTTCTTC,CASSPDGGAGNEQFF
NA,TRBD1,TRBJ1-3,TRBV9,TGTGCCAGCAGCGTAGAGCGGGACAGATACCACTCTGGAAACACCATATATTTT,CASSVERDRYHSGNTIYF
NA,TRBD2,TRBJ2-2,TRBV19,TGTGCCAGTAGTAAGGGGGTCGAGACTAGCGGGAGGAACACCGGGGAGCTGTTTTTT,CASSKGVETSGRNTGELFF
NA,NA,TRBJ1-5,TRBV12-2,TGTGCAAGTCGCTTTAGCCGGGGGACAGGGATTTATAGCAATCAGCCCCAGCATTTT,CASRFSRGTGIYSNQPQHF
NA,NA,TRBJ1-2,TRBV30,TGTGCCTGGAGTGTACGGGGGAACTATGGCTACACCTTC,CAWSVRGNYGYTF
NA,TRBD1,TRBJ1-4,TRBV9,TGTGCCAGCAGCCGCCGGGACAGGCGGGACGAAAAACTGTTTTTT,CASSRRDRRDEKLFF
few,TRBD2,TRBJ2-7,TRBV5-1,TGCGCCAGCAGCTCCGGACTAGCGGGAGGCTACGAGCAGTACTTC,CASSSGLAGGYEQYF
NA,TRBD2,TRBJ2-7,TRBV7-8,TGTGCCAGCAGCCGTCTAGCGGGGGGGCTCGGCGAGCAGTACTTC,CASSRLAGGLGEQYF
NA,TRBD2,TRBJ2-7,TRBV29-1,TGCAGCGTTGGACTAGCGGGAGGCTACGAGCAGTACTTC,CSVGLAGGYEQYF
NA,NA,TRBJ2-1,TRBV7-2,TGTGCCAGCAGCTTGAACGGGGTCTCCTACAATGAGCAGTTCTTC,CASSLNGVSYNEQFF
NA,TRBD1,TRBJ1-1,TRBV28,TGTGCCAGCATCCCGACAGGGGGGAACACTGAAGCTTTCTTT,CASIPTGGNTEAFF
NA,TRBD1,TRBJ2-2,TRBV11-2,TGTGCCAGCAGCTGGAGGACAGGGGGAACCGGGGAGCTGTTTTTT,CASSWRTGGTGELFF
few,TRBD1,TRBJ2-5,TRBV6-5,TGTGCCAGCAGCCGGACAGGGAACGGGCAAGAGACCCAGTACTTC,CASSRTGNGQETQYF
NA,NA,TRBJ1-4,TRBV27,TGTGCCAGCAGTTTCACGGCGTATGAAAAACTGTTTTTT,CASSFTAYEKLFF
NA,NA,TRBJ1-1,TRBV18,TGTGCCAGCTCACCACAGGCCGAGGGGAACACTGAAGCTTTCTTT,CASSPQAEGNTEAFF
NA,NA,TRBJ1-1,TRBV5-1,TGCGCCAGCAGCTTGGCGGGGGCCCGGAACACTGAAGCTTTCTTT,CASSLAGARNTEAFF
NA,NA,TRBJ2-5,TRBV23-1,TGCGCCAGCAGTCAAGCCGCCAGGGGAGCAGGGGAGACCCAGTACTTC,CASSQAARGAGETQYF
NA,NA,TRBJ1-5,TRBV11-2,TGTGCCAGCAGCTTAGCCGTCGGGGGTAATCAGCCCCAGCATTTT,CASSLAVGGNQPQHF
NA,NA,TRBJ2-1,TRBV10-2,TGCGCCAGCACCCCGGGTAGAAGCTCCTACAATGAGCAGTTCTTC,CASTPGRSSYNEQFF
few,TRBD1,TRBJ1-4,TRBV28,TGTGCCAGCAGTTCGACAGGGACCTATGAAAAACTGTTTTTT,CASSSTGTYEKLFF
NA,NA,TRBJ2-3,TRBV5-1,TGCGCCAGCAGCTTGGTTCCAAATACGCAGTATTTT,CASSLVPNTQYF
NA,TRBD1,TRBJ1-1,TRBV13,TGTGCCAGCAGCTTGCTCCGGGACAGGATTAACACTGAAGCTTTCTTT,CASSLLRDRINTEAFF
NA,TRBD2,TRBJ2-3,TRBV4-2,TGTGCCAGCAGCCAAGTTGCTAGCGGGGGGGCCGGGGCAGATACGCAGTATTTT,CASSQVASGGAGADTQYF
NA,TRBD1,TRBJ1-1,TRBV9,TGTGCCAGCAGCGTTACCGGGACAGGGGAAGCTTTCTTT,CASSVTGTGEAFF
NA,NA,TRBJ2-4,TRBV2,TGTGCCAGCAGTGAAGGAGGGGGACTAAACATTCAGTACTTC,CASSEGGGLNIQYF
NA,TRBD2,TRBJ2-7,TRBV9,TGTGCCAGCAGCCCAGTAAAGGTGGGACTAGCGGGATTATACGAGCAGTACTTC,CASSPVKVGLAGLYEQYF
NA,NA,TRBJ1-1,TRBV5-1,TGCGCCAGCAGGGGGGACAAGAACACTGAAGCTTTCTTT,CASRGDKNTEAFF
NA,TRBD1,TRBJ1-5,TRBV19,TGTGCCAGTACCGGAACAAGCGGGGGACAGGGCTGGGGTCAGCCCCAGCATTTT,CASTGTSGGQGWGQPQHF
NA,TRBD1,TRBJ2-7,TRBV5-6,TGTGCCAGCAGCTTGGAAGGGGGCCTCTCCTACGAGCAGTACTTC,CASSLEGGLSYEQYF
NA,NA,TRBJ2-3,TRBV10-1,TGCGCCAGTCAGGGACACCGCACAGATACGCAGTATTTT,CASQGHRTDTQYF
NA,NA,TRBJ2-5,TRBV27,TGTGCCAGCCGGAGGGGTGGCCAAGAGACCCAGTACTTC,CASRRGGQETQYF
NA,NA,TRBJ2-5,TRBV7-9,TGTGCCAGCAGCTTGAAGGGCCAAGAGACCCAGTACTTC,CASSLKGQETQYF
NA,TRBD1,TRBJ2-1,TRBV6-1,TGTGCCAGCAGTGAGCCCGGGACAGGGCACAATGAGCAGTTCTTC,CASSEPGTGHNEQFF
NA,NA,TRBJ2-7,TRBV28,TGTGCCAGCAGTGTAGGGTCGGCCCCACGGGAGCAGTACTTC,CASSVGSAPREQYF
NA,NA,TRBJ1-2,TRBV13,TGTGCCAGCAGCTTTCTTCGGGGGGACGGCTACACCTTC,CASSFLRGDGYTF
NA,NA,TRBJ1-3,TRBV9,TGTGCCAGCAGCGTCTTTGACAGAGCCTCTGGAAACACCATATATTTT,CASSVFDRASGNTIYF
NA,TRBD1,TRBJ1-2,TRBV7-9,TGTGCCAGCAGCATATCGACAGGGCTTGGATATGGCTACACCTTC,CASSISTGLGYGYTF
NA,NA,TRBJ1-1,TRBV27,TGTGCCAGCAGTTGGAAGGGGTTGGACACTGAGGCTTTCTTT,CASSWKGLDTEAFF
NA,NA,TRBJ2-5,TRBV13,TGTGCCAGCAGCTTAGGCAGGCAGGGTGCAGCGGAGACCCAGTACTTC,CASSLGRQGAAETQYF
NA,NA,TRBJ1-3,TRBV18,TGTGCCAGCTCACAAGGCCCTGGACCTGGAAACACCATATATTTT,CASSQGPGPGNTIYF
NA,NA,TRBJ1-6,TRBV6-1,TGTGCCAGCAGTGAGGTTGGGGGCAGTAATTCACCCCTCCACTTT,CASSEVGGSNSPLHF
NA,NA,TRBJ1-5,TRBV6-1,TGTGCCAGCAGTGAAGCGCTCTGGGGAAATCAGCCCCAGCATTTT,CASSEALWGNQPQHF